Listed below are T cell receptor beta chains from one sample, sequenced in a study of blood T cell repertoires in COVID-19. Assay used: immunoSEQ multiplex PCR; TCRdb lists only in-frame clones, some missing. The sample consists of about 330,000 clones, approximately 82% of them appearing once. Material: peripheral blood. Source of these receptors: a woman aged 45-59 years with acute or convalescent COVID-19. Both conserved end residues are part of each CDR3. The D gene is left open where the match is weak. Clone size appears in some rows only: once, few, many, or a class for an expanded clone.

CDR3nt: TGCGCCAGCAGTGACCTCGGAGGGGACTACTATGGCTACACCTTC
CDR3aa: CASSDLGGDYYGYTF
d_gene: .
v_gene: TRBV10-2
j_gene: TRBJ1-2
abundance: .

CDR3nt: TGTGCCAGCAGCCCCCGGGACAGGGGGGAAAAACTGTTTTTT
CDR3aa: CASSPRDRGEKLFF
d_gene: TRBD1
v_gene: TRBV6-5
j_gene: TRBJ1-4
abundance: .

CDR3nt: TGTGCCAGCAGTCGTTCGTGGGGAGGAGGTCAGCCCCAGCATTTT
CDR3aa: CASSRSWGGGQPQHF
d_gene: .
v_gene: TRBV6-5
j_gene: TRBJ1-5
abundance: .

CDR3nt: TGTGCCGTCTCTAGCGGGAGGAGAACCGGGGAGCTGTTTTTT
CDR3aa: CAVSSGRRTGELFF
d_gene: TRBD2
v_gene: TRBV19
j_gene: TRBJ2-2
abundance: .

CDR3nt: TGTGCCAGCAGTGACTCCGGCGGAAGCCCCTACAATGAGCAGTTCTTC
CDR3aa: CASSDSGGSPYNEQFF
d_gene: .
v_gene: TRBV6-4
j_gene: TRBJ2-1
abundance: .

CDR3nt: TGTGCCAGTAGGCCCGGGACAGGGATTTCGGCCCTCCACTTT
CDR3aa: CASRPGTGISALHF
d_gene: TRBD1
v_gene: TRBV19
j_gene: TRBJ1-6
abundance: .

CDR3nt: TGTGCCAGCAGCCTCTACAAGGGGCCGAACACTGAAGCTTTCTTT
CDR3aa: CASSLYKGPNTEAFF
d_gene: .
v_gene: TRBV7-6
j_gene: TRBJ1-1
abundance: .

CDR3nt: TGCAGTGCTAGGGGCATCACTGAAGCTTTCTTT
CDR3aa: CSARGITEAFF
d_gene: .
v_gene: TRBV20-1
j_gene: TRBJ1-1
abundance: .

CDR3nt: TGTGCCAGCAGTAATAGTTACTCCTACAATGAGCAGTTCTTC
CDR3aa: CASSNSYSYNEQFF
d_gene: .
v_gene: TRBV11-3
j_gene: TRBJ2-1
abundance: few

CDR3nt: TGCAGTGCGACAAGGGAGTACGAGCAGTACTTC
CDR3aa: CSATREYEQYF
d_gene: .
v_gene: TRBV20-1
j_gene: TRBJ2-7
abundance: once

CDR3nt: TGTGCCAGCAGCCAACTGATGGGCGGGCGCGAAGCTTTCTTT
CDR3aa: CASSQLMGGREAFF
d_gene: .
v_gene: TRBV7-9
j_gene: TRBJ1-1
abundance: .